The clone carrying this TCR beta chain showed up just a few times. Its antigen is undetermined. CDR1 is DFQATT, CDR2 SNEGSKA, per germline (reference sequence). The V segment lost 6 bases and the J segment 5 bases; nucleotides outside the gene matches: 8. The CDR3 spans 13 residues. Unique molecular identifiers were in the cDNA, with template-switch universal primer binding. TCRdb passed the 5' RACE reads through MiXCR, listing each CDR3 protein once. This sample carries over 250,000 distinct CDR3 sequences, roughly 8.6% of them seen once, and the ten largest clones take approximately 6.6%. The data are from a study of identical twins. Findings and limits, study-wide: Carriage of fewer insertions was seen in abundant cord blood beta clonotypes, whereas memory repertoires showed none. Out-of-frame alpha sequences common to twins were enriched for low generation probability. A cross-sectional statistical analysis, not follow-up of the same donors, supported the conclusions.

In addition, the sample was reused for a study of yellow fever vaccine responses in identical twins.

Sequenced material: CD8+ T cells sorted from blood. The chain has TRBV20-1 and TRBJ2-7, with 9 bases that match TRBD1. The sequence derives from a woman under 30 in good health. CDR3 in amino acids: CSARDRESHEQYF. The CDR3 DNA reads TGCAGTGCCCGGGACAGGGAGTCCCACGAGCAGTACTTC.